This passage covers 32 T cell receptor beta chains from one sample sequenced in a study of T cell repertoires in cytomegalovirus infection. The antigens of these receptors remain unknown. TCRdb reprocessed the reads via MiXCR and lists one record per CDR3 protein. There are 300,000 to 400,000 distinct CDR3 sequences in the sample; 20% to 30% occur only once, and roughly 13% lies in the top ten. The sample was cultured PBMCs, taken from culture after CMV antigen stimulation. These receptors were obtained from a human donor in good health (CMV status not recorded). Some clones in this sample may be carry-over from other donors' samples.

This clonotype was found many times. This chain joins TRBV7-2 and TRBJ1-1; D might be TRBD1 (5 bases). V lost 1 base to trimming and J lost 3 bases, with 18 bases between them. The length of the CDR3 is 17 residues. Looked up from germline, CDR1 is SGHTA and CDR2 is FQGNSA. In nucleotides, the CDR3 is TGTGCCAGCAGCTTAGAAGGGACGGGGAGTTGGGACACTGAAGCTTTCTTT. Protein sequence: CASSLEGTGSWDTEAFF.

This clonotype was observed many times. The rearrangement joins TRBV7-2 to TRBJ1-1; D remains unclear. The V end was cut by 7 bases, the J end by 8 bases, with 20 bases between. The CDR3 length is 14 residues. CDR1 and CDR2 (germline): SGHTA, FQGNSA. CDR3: CASTKGPVLREAFF. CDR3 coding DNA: TGTGCCAGCACTAAAGGTCCCGTACTAAGGGAAGCTTTCTTT. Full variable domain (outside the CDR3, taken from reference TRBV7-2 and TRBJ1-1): GAGVSQSPSNKVTEKGKDVELRCDPISGHTALYWYRQSLGQGLEFLIYFQGNSAPDKSGLPSDRFSAERTGGSVSTLTIQRTQQEDSAVYLCASTKGPVLREAFFGQGTRLTVV.

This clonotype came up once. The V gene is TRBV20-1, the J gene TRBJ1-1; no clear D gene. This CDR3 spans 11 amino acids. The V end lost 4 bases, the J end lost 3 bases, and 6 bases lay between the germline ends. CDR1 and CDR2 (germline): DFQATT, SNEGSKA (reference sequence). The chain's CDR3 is CSANQDTEAFF. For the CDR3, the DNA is TGCAGTGCTAATCAGGACACTGAAGCTTTCTTT.

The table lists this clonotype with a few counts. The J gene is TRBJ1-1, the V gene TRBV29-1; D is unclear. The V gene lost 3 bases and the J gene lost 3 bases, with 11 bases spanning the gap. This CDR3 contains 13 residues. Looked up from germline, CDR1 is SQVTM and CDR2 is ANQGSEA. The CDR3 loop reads CSVDTVLYTEAFF. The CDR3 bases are TGCAGCGTTGATACAGTACTTTACACTGAAGCTTTCTTT.

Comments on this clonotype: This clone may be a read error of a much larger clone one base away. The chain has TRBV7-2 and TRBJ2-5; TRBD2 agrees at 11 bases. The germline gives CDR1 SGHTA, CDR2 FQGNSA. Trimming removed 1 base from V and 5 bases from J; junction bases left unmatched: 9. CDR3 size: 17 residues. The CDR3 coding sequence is TGTGCCAGCAGCTTAGGAGGACTAGCGGGTGTTAAGGAGACCCAGTACTTC. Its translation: CASSLGGLAGVKETQYF.

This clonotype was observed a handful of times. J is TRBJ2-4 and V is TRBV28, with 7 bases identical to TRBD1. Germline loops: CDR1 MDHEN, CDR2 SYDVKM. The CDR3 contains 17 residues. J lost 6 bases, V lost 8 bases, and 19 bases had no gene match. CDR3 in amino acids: CASGTNRGPGPINIQYF. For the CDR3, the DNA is TGTGCCAGCGGAACAAACAGGGGCCCAGGACCCATAAACATTCAGTACTTC.

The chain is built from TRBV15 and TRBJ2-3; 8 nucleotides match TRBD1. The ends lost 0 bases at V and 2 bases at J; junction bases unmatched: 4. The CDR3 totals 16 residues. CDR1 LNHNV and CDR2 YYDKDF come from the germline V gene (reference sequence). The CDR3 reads CATSRDNRGYTDTQYF. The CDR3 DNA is TGTGCCACCAGCAGAGATAACAGGGGGTACACAGATACGCAGTATTTT.

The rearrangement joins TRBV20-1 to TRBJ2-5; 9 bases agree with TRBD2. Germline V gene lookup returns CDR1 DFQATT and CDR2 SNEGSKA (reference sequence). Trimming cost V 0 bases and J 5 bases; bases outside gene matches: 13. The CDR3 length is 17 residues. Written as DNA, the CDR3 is TGCAGTGCTAGAGACCCTCTCGCGGGAGGGGAGTGGGAGACCCAGTACTTC. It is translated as CSARDPLAGGEWETQYF.

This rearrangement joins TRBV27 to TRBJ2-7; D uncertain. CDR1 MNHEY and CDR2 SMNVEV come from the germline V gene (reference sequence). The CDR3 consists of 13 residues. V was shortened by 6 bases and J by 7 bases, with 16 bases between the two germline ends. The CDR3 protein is CASSPVRPPEQYV. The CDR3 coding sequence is TGTGCCAGCAGCCCCGTCCGGCCGCCTGAGCAGTACGTC.

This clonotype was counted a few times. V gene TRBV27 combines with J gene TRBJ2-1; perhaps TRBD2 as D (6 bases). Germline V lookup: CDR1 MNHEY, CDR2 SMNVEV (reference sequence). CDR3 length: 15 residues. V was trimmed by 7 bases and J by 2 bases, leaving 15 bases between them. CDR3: CASTLAGPTYNEQFF. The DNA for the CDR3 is TGTGCCAGCACGCTGGCGGGGCCTACCTACAATGAGCAGTTCTTC.

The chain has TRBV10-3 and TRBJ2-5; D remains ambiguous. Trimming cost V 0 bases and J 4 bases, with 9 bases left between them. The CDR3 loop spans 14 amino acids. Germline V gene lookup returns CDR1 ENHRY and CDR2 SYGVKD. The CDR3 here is CAISESRLGETQYF. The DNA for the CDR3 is TGTGCCATCAGTGAGTCGAGACTGGGAGAGACCCAGTACTTC.

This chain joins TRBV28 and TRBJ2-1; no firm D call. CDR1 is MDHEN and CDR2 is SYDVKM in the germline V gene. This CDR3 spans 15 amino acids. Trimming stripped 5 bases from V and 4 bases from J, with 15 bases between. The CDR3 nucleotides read TGTGCCAGCAGTCCTGCCCCGGTGGGTTACAATGAGCAGTTCTTC. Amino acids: CASSPAPVGYNEQFF.

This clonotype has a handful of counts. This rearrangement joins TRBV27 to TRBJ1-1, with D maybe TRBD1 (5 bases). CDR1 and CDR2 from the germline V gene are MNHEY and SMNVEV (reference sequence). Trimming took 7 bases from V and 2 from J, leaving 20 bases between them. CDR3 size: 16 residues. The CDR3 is CASTRVGHAYNTEAFF. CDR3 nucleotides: TGTGCCAGCACCCGAGTAGGACACGCGTACAACACTGAAGCTTTCTTT.

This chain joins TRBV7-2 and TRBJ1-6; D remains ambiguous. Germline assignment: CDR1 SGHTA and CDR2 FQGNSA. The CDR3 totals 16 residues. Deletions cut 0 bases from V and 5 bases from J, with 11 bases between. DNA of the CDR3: TGTGCCAGCAGCTTAGCGAGCCTTGGGGATAATTCACCCCTCCACTTT. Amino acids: CASSLASLGDNSPLHF.

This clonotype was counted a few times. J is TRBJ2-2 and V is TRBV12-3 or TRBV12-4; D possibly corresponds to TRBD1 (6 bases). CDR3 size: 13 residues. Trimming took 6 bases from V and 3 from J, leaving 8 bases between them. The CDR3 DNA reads TGTGCCAGCAGGGGACAAGACACCGGGGAGCTGTTTTTT. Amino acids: CASRGQDTGELFF.

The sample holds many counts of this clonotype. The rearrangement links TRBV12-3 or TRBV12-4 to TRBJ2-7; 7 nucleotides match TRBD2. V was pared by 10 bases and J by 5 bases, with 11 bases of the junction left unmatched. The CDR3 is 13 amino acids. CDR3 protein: CATAPRLAHEQYF. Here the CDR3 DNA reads TGTGCCACCGCGCCGCGACTAGCCCACGAGCAGTACTTC.

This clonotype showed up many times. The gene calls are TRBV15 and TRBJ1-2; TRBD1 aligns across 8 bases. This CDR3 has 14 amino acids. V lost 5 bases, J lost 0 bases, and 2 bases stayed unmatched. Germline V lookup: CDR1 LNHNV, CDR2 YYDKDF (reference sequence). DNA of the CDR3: TGTGCCACCAGCGGACAGGGTACTAACTATGGCTACACCTTC. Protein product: CATSGQGTNYGYTF. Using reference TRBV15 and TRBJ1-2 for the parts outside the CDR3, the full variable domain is DAMVIQNPRYQVTQFGKPVTLSCSQTLNHNVMYWYQQKSSQAPKLLFHYYDKDFNNEADTPDNFQSRRPNTSFCFLDIRSPGLGDTAMYLCATSGQGTNYGYTFGSGTRLTVV.

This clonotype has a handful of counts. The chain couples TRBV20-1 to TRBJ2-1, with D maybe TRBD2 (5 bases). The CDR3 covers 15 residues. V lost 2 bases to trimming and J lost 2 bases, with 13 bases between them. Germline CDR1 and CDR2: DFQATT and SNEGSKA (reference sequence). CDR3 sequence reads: CSARPLTGTYNEQFF. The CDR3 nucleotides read TGCAGTGCTAGACCACTCACGGGAACCTACAATGAGCAGTTCTTC.

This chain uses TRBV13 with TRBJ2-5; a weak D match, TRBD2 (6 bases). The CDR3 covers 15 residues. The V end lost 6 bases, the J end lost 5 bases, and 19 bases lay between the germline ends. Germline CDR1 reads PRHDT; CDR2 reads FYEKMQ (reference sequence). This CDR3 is CASSGSGRLQETQYF. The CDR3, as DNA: TGTGCCAGCAGTGGAAGCGGGCGGTTACAGGAGACCCAGTACTTC. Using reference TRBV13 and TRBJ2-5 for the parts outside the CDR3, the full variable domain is AAGVIQSPRHLIKEKRETATLKCYPIPRHDTVYWYQQGPGQDPQFLISFYEKMQSDKGSIPDRFSAQQFSDYHSELNMSSLELGDSALYFCASSGSGRLQETQYFGPGTRLLVL.

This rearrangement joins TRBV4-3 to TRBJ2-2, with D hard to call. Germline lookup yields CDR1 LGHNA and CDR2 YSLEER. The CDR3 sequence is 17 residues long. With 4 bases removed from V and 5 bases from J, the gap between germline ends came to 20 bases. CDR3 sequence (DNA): TGCGCCAGCAGCCTCGTTGTTGGCTTGGGGAAGACCGGGGAGCTGTTTTTT. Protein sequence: CASSLVVGLGKTGELFF.

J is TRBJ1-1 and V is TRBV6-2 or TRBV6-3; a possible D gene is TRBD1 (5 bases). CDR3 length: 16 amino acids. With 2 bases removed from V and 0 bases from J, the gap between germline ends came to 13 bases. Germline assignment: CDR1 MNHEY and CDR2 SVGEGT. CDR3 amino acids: CASSYVTAVMNTEAFF. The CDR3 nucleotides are TGTGCCAGCAGTTACGTGACAGCCGTTATGAACACTGAAGCTTTCTTT.

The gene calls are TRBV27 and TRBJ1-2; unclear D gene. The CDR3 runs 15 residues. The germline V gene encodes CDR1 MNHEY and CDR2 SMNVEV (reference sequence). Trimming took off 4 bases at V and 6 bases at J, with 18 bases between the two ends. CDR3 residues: CASSSRAIRWDGYTF. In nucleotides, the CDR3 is TGTGCCAGCAGTTCTCGGGCTATCCGGTGGGATGGCTACACCTTC.

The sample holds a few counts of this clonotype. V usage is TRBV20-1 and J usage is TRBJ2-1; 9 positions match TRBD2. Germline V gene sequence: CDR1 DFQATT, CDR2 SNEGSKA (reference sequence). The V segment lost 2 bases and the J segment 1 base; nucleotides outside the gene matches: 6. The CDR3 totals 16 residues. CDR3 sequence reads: CSARIIAGESYNEQFF. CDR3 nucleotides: TGCAGTGCTAGAATAATAGCGGGAGAATCCTACAATGAGCAGTTCTTC.

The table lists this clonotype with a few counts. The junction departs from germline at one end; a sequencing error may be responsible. The CDR3 region has the DNA TGTGCTAGCAGCGCGACGACAGGGGGCTCCTTTGGGGCCAACGTCCTGACTTTC. Translating it yields CASSATTGGSFGANVLTF. The chain uses TRBV7-7 and TRBJ2-6; 10 bases map to TRBD1. Germline V CDR1 and CDR2: SSHAT, FNYEAQ (reference sequence). This CDR3 spans 18 amino acids.

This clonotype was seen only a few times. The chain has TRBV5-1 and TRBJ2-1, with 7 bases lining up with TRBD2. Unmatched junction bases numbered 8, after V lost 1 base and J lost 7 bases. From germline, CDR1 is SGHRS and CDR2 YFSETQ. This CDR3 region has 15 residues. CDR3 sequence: CASSLPGGSTNEQFF. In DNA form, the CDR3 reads TGCGCCAGCAGCTTGCCGGGGGGAAGCACGAATGAGCAGTTCTTC.

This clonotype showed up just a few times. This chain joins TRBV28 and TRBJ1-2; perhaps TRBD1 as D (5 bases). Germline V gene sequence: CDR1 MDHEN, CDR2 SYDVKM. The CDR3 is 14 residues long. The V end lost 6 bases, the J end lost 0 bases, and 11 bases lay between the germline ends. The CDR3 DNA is TGTGCCAGCAGATATACAGGACCTAACTATGGCTACACCTTC. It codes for CASRYTGPNYGYTF.

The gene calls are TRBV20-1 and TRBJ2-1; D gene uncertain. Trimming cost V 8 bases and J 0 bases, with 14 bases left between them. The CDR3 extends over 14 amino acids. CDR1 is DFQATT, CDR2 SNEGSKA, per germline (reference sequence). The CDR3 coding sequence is TGCAGTAAACGGGCAGCATACTCCTACAATGAGCAGTTCTTC. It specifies CSKRAAYSYNEQFF.

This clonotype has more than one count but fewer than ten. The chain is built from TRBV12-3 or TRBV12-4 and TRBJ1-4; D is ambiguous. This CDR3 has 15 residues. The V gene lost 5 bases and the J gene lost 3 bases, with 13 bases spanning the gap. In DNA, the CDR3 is TGTGCCAGCAGTCTGAGACTGAGAGCTAATGAAAAACTGTTTTTT. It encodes CASSLRLRANEKLFF.

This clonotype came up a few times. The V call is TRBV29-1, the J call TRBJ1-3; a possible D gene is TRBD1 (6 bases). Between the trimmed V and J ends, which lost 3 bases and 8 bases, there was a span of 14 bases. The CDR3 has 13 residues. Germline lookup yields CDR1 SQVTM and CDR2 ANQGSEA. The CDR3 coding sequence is TGCAGCGTTGATGGGGGGGGCGCGGACACCATATATTTT. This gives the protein CSVDGGGADTIYF.

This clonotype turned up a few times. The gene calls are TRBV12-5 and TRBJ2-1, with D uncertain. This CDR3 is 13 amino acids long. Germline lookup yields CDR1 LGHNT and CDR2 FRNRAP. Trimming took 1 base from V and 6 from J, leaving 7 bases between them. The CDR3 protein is CASGLGFLNEQFF. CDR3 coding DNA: TGTGCTAGTGGTTTGGGGTTCCTCAATGAGCAGTTCTTC.

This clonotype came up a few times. The CDR3 loop is CASMDLSLAGEDQQYF. CDR3 coding DNA: TGTGCCAGCATGGACCTCTCTTTGGCGGGAGAGGACCAGCAGTACTTC. The rearrangement links TRBV6-1 to TRBJ2-7; 7 positions match TRBD2. Germline V lookup: CDR1 MNHNS, CDR2 SASEGT. The ends lost 7 bases at V and 8 bases at J; junction bases unmatched: 20. The CDR3 has 16 residues.

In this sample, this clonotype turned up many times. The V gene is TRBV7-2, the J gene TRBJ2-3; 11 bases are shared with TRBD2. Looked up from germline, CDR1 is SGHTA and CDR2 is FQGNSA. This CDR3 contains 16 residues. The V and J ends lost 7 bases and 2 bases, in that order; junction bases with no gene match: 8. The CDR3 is CASIASTSGITDTQYF. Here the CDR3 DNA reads TGTGCCAGCATCGCGTCGACTAGCGGGATCACAGATACGCAGTATTTT.